This entry features one T cell receptor beta chain sequence. Repertoires were generated with immunoSEQ multiplex PCR, while TCRdb's copy carries only in-frame clones and drops some. The table shows 30,000 or so clones, with about 81% occurring only once. The data stem from a study of pediatric ulcerative colitis. During colonoscopy, one to two rectal pinch biopsies were collected. Germline CDR1 reads MNHNS; CDR2 reads SASEGT. The length of the CDR3 is 15 residues. V dropped 4 bases and J dropped 3 bases, with 12 bases sitting between them. This TCR was recovered from a boy younger than 18 with mild ulcerative colitis. Sequenced input: gut tissue. J is TRBJ1-4 and V is TRBV6-1; a possible D gene is TRBD1 (5 bases). For the CDR3, the DNA is TGTGCCAGCAGTGCTCAGGGTCTGGCTAATGAAAAACTGTTTTTT. Translating gives CASSAQGLANEKLFF.